Listed below are T cell receptor beta chains from one sample, sequenced in a study of shared clonotypes between healthy human individuals. Sequenced by immunoSEQ multiplex PCR; TCRdb stores in-frame clones only, minus some. Of about 820,000 clones listed, approximately 92% are singletons. The specimen was naive CD8+ T cells sorted from blood. The receptors originated from a man aged 30 to 45 in good health. CDR3s include the opening cysteine and the closing phenylalanine or tryptophan. The order of the fields is CDR3 DNA, CDR3 protein, clone size, V gene, J gene, D gene. A D gene is named only where the DNA matches it firmly. Expanded clones get a size class; other rows say once, few or many, or leave the size out.

DNA: TGTGCCAGCAGCTTAGGCAGCTCCTACGAGCAGTACTTC
CDR3: CASSLGSSYEQYF
size: -
V: TRBV13
J: TRBJ2-7
D: -

DNA: TGTGCCAGCAGCACGTTAGCGGGAGTGCGAGAGACCCAGTACTTC
CDR3: CASSTLAGVRETQYF
size: -
V: TRBV7-9
J: TRBJ2-5
D: TRBD2

DNA: TGTGCCAGCAGGTACGGGACTAGCGGTTCCTACGAGCAGTACTTC
CDR3: CASRYGTSGSYEQYF
size: -
V: TRBV6-5
J: TRBJ2-7
D: TRBD2

DNA: TGCGCCAGCAGTGAGTTTGTGGCAGATACGCAGTATTTT
CDR3: CASSEFVADTQYF
size: -
V: TRBV10-1
J: TRBJ2-3
D: -

DNA: TGTGCCAGCAGCTCCCTGCCGGGGGAAGCTTTCTTT
CDR3: CASSSLPGEAFF
size: -
V: TRBV13
J: TRBJ1-1
D: -

DNA: TGCGCCAGCAGCCAAGCCCGGTCCCGCTCCTACAATGAGCAGTTCTTC
CDR3: CASSQARSRSYNEQFF
size: few
V: TRBV4-3
J: TRBJ2-1
D: -

DNA: TGTGCCAGCAGTTATATCAGTGCGAGTGAGCAGTTCTTC
CDR3: CASSYISASEQFF
size: -
V: TRBV27
J: TRBJ2-1
D: -

DNA: TGCGCCAGCAGTCTACCGACAGGGGGCTTTACAGAGACCCAGTACTTC
CDR3: CASSLPTGGFTETQYF
size: -
V: TRBV5-1
J: TRBJ2-5
D: TRBD1

DNA: TGCGCCAGCAGCTTGGGAAGGACAGGGTCCTACGAGCAGTACTTC
CDR3: CASSLGRTGSYEQYF
size: -
V: TRBV5-1
J: TRBJ2-7
D: TRBD1

DNA: TGTGCCAGCAGCACTTCAGCAGGGCAAGAGACCCAGTACTTC
CDR3: CASSTSAGQETQYF
size: -
V: TRBV21-1
J: TRBJ2-5
D: -

DNA: TGCAGCGTCCGAGTTGATACGCAGTATTTT
CDR3: CSVRVDTQYF
size: -
V: TRBV29-1
J: TRBJ2-3
D: -

DNA: TGCGCCAGCAGCTTCCGGGACGCTGGCTTCGCTTTCTTT
CDR3: CASSFRDAGFAFF
size: -
V: TRBV5-1
J: TRBJ1-1
D: -

DNA: TGTGCCAGCAGTGATTACAGGGGGCAGGACTATGGCTACACCTTC
CDR3: CASSDYRGQDYGYTF
size: -
V: TRBV28
J: TRBJ1-2
D: TRBD1

DNA: TGCGCCAGCAGCTTGGCCGTATTTTACGAGCAGTACTTC
CDR3: CASSLAVFYEQYF
size: -
V: TRBV5-1
J: TRBJ2-7
D: -

DNA: TGCGCCAGCAGCCAATCAGGACTAGCGGGGCCTGAGCAGTTCTTC
CDR3: CASSQSGLAGPEQFF
size: -
V: TRBV4-1
J: TRBJ2-1
D: TRBD2

DNA: TGTGCCAGCAGTCTGGTTGGGGGATCGACCTACGAGCAGTACTTC
CDR3: CASSLVGGSTYEQYF
size: -
V: TRBV5-5
J: TRBJ2-7
D: -

DNA: TGTGCCAGCAGCAACAGACGGAGAACCGGGGAGCTGTTTTTT
CDR3: CASSNRRRTGELFF
size: -
V: TRBV28
J: TRBJ2-2
D: -

DNA: TGTGCCAGCAGCTTTGTTCTAGCGGGAGAAACCTACAATGAGCAGTTCTTC
CDR3: CASSFVLAGETYNEQFF
size: -
V: TRBV7-2
J: TRBJ2-1
D: TRBD2

DNA: TGTGCCAGCAGCTCCGACAGGGGGAGCACTGAAGCTTTCTTT
CDR3: CASSSDRGSTEAFF
size: -
V: TRBV7-9
J: TRBJ1-1
D: TRBD1

DNA: TGTGCCAGCAACGAGGGGGGACCTGCCACTGAAGCTTTCTTT
CDR3: CASNEGGPATEAFF
size: once
V: TRBV2
J: TRBJ1-1
D: -

DNA: TGTGCCAGCAGCTTTCGCGATGAGCAGTTCTTC
CDR3: CASSFRDEQFF
size: -
V: TRBV13
J: TRBJ2-1
D: -

DNA: TGTGCCAGCAGCGCGTCCCTAGGGGAAACGAGCTATGGCTACACCTTC
CDR3: CASSASLGETSYGYTF
size: -
V: TRBV7-6
J: TRBJ1-2
D: -

DNA: TGTGCCAGCAGTTTACAGGGACGGGGCTACACCTTC
CDR3: CASSLQGRGYTF
size: once
V: TRBV27
J: TRBJ1-2
D: -

DNA: TGCGCCAGCAGCTCAGGGGGCAGTGAAAAACTGTTTTTT
CDR3: CASSSGGSEKLFF
size: -
V: TRBV5-1
J: TRBJ1-4
D: TRBD1

DNA: TGTGCCAGTAGTCAGGGTCCCTACGAGCAGTACTTC
CDR3: CASSQGPYEQYF
size: -
V: TRBV19
J: TRBJ2-7
D: -

DNA: TGTGCCAGCAGCCCGGTCGACAGGACATCCTACGAGCAGTACTTC
CDR3: CASSPVDRTSYEQYF
size: -
V: TRBV7-9
J: TRBJ2-7
D: -

DNA: TGTGCCAGCAGTTCAGGGTATGGCTATGAGCAGTTCTTC
CDR3: CASSSGYGYEQFF
size: -
V: TRBV2
J: TRBJ2-1
D: -

DNA: TGTGCCAGCAGCGACAGGGAGGGTTGGGAAAAACTGTTTTTT
CDR3: CASSDREGWEKLFF
size: -
V: TRBV28
J: TRBJ1-4
D: TRBD1

DNA: TGTGCCAGCAGTGAAACTCCCAATGAGCAGTTCTTC
CDR3: CASSETPNEQFF
size: few
V: TRBV2
J: TRBJ2-1
D: -

DNA: TGTGCCAGCAGCTTAGCGGGAGGGGTCAATGAGCAGTTCTTC
CDR3: CASSLAGGVNEQFF
size: -
V: TRBV7-6
J: TRBJ2-1
D: TRBD2

DNA: TGTGCCAGCAGTCCTAACCTAGACAGGGCCCGCTACGAGCAGTACTTC
CDR3: CASSPNLDRARYEQYF
size: -
V: TRBV2
J: TRBJ2-7
D: TRBD1

DNA: TGTGCCTGGGGGAGCGCGGTAGGATACGAGCAGTACTTC
CDR3: CAWGSAVGYEQYF
size: -
V: TRBV30
J: TRBJ2-7
D: -

DNA: TGCGCCAGCAGTGAGGAGGGGGTGCGTGGCTACACCTTC
CDR3: CASSEEGVRGYTF
size: -
V: TRBV10-2
J: TRBJ1-2
D: -

DNA: TGTGCCAGCAGCGTAGCTGTAGCGGGAGAGGACCACGGGGAGCTGTTTTTT
CDR3: CASSVAVAGEDHGELFF
size: -
V: TRBV9
J: TRBJ2-2
D: TRBD2

DNA: TGTGCCAGCAGTGACGAAGGCGGGAGTCTTTTTGATGAGCAGTTCTTC
CDR3: CASSDEGGSLFDEQFF
size: -
V: TRBV2
J: TRBJ2-1
D: TRBD2

DNA: TGTGCCAGCAGTGAAATCACTAGCGGGTCGTCTAGGTACGAGCAGTACTTC
CDR3: CASSEITSGSSRYEQYF
size: -
V: TRBV2
J: TRBJ2-7
D: TRBD2

DNA: TGTGCCAGCAGTTTCTCCTCTTCGGGTTACGAGCAGTACTTC
CDR3: CASSFSSSGYEQYF
size: once
V: TRBV28
J: TRBJ2-7
D: -

DNA: TGTGCCAGCAGCCCCTCTAGACTAGCGGGAGATGTGTGGGAGACCCAGTACTTC
CDR3: CASSPSRLAGDVWETQYF
size: -
V: TRBV5-6
J: TRBJ2-5
D: TRBD2

DNA: TGTGCCAGCAACCGGGACATTAGCAATCAGCCCCAGCATTTT
CDR3: CASNRDISNQPQHF
size: -
V: TRBV2
J: TRBJ1-5
D: -

DNA: TGCGCCAGCAGCCGGGTCGGCACTAGCGGACCCAATGAGCAGTTCTTC
CDR3: CASSRVGTSGPNEQFF
size: -
V: TRBV4-1
J: TRBJ2-1
D: TRBD2

DNA: TGCGCCAGCAGCCAAGTTCAGATCACAGATACGCAGTATTTT
CDR3: CASSQVQITDTQYF
size: -
V: TRBV4-1
J: TRBJ2-3
D: -

DNA: TGCGCCAGCAGCCAAGCCTTCGACCTGGCCAAAAACATTCAGTACTTC
CDR3: CASSQAFDLAKNIQYF
size: -
V: TRBV4-3
J: TRBJ2-4
D: -

DNA: TGCGCCAGCAGCCAAGATCCGGGGGCCGGGCCCGAGCAGTACTTC
CDR3: CASSQDPGAGPEQYF
size: -
V: TRBV4-1
J: TRBJ2-7
D: -

DNA: TGTGCCAGCAGCTTCGAGAACACTGAAGCTTTCTTT
CDR3: CASSFENTEAFF
size: few
V: TRBV7-9
J: TRBJ1-1
D: -

DNA: TGTGCCAGCAGCTTAGGGCCCCAGGGAAACTATGGCTACACCTTC
CDR3: CASSLGPQGNYGYTF
size: -
V: TRBV11-2
J: TRBJ1-2
D: -

DNA: TGTGCCAGCAGCGTACGTGGGACAGGGAACACTGAAGCTTTCTTT
CDR3: CASSVRGTGNTEAFF
size: once
V: TRBV9
J: TRBJ1-1
D: TRBD1

DNA: TGCGCCAGCAGCCAAGATGCGCTCAATCAGCCCCAGCATTTT
CDR3: CASSQDALNQPQHF
size: -
V: TRBV4-1
J: TRBJ1-5
D: -

DNA: TGTGCCAGCAGTTCTCCTGGAACCAATGAGCAGTTCTTC
CDR3: CASSSPGTNEQFF
size: once
V: TRBV7-9
J: TRBJ2-1
D: -

DNA: TGCAGCGTTGAATCGGGACAGGGGGCTGGAGAGCAGTACTTC
CDR3: CSVESGQGAGEQYF
size: -
V: TRBV29-1
J: TRBJ2-7
D: TRBD1

DNA: TGTGCCAGCAGTGAATTGGGGAACCACTACGAGCAGTACTTC
CDR3: CASSELGNHYEQYF
size: once
V: TRBV6-1
J: TRBJ2-7
D: -

DNA: TGTGCCAGCAGCGTTAGAGCAGGTGGGCCTAATGAAAAACTGTTTTTT
CDR3: CASSVRAGGPNEKLFF
size: once
V: TRBV9
J: TRBJ1-4
D: -

DNA: TGTGCCAGTAGTGGCGGAGGGGGACTGCAGCCCCAGCATTTT
CDR3: CASSGGGGLQPQHF
size: -
V: TRBV19
J: TRBJ1-5
D: -

DNA: TGTGCCAGTAGGGCCATAGGGGCCTACGAGCAGTACTTC
CDR3: CASRAIGAYEQYF
size: -
V: TRBV19
J: TRBJ2-7
D: -

DNA: TGTGCCAGCAGTGATGGACTAGCGGCCGAGCAGTACTTC
CDR3: CASSDGLAAEQYF
size: -
V: TRBV6-1
J: TRBJ2-7
D: TRBD2

DNA: TGCGCCAGCAGCCAGATACCGGGACAGGGCGCCTACAATGAGCAGTTCTTC
CDR3: CASSQIPGQGAYNEQFF
size: once
V: TRBV4-1
J: TRBJ2-1
D: TRBD1

DNA: TGCAGCGTTGGAATACTAGATGCCTACAATGAGCAGTTCTTC
CDR3: CSVGILDAYNEQFF
size: -
V: TRBV29-1
J: TRBJ2-1
D: -